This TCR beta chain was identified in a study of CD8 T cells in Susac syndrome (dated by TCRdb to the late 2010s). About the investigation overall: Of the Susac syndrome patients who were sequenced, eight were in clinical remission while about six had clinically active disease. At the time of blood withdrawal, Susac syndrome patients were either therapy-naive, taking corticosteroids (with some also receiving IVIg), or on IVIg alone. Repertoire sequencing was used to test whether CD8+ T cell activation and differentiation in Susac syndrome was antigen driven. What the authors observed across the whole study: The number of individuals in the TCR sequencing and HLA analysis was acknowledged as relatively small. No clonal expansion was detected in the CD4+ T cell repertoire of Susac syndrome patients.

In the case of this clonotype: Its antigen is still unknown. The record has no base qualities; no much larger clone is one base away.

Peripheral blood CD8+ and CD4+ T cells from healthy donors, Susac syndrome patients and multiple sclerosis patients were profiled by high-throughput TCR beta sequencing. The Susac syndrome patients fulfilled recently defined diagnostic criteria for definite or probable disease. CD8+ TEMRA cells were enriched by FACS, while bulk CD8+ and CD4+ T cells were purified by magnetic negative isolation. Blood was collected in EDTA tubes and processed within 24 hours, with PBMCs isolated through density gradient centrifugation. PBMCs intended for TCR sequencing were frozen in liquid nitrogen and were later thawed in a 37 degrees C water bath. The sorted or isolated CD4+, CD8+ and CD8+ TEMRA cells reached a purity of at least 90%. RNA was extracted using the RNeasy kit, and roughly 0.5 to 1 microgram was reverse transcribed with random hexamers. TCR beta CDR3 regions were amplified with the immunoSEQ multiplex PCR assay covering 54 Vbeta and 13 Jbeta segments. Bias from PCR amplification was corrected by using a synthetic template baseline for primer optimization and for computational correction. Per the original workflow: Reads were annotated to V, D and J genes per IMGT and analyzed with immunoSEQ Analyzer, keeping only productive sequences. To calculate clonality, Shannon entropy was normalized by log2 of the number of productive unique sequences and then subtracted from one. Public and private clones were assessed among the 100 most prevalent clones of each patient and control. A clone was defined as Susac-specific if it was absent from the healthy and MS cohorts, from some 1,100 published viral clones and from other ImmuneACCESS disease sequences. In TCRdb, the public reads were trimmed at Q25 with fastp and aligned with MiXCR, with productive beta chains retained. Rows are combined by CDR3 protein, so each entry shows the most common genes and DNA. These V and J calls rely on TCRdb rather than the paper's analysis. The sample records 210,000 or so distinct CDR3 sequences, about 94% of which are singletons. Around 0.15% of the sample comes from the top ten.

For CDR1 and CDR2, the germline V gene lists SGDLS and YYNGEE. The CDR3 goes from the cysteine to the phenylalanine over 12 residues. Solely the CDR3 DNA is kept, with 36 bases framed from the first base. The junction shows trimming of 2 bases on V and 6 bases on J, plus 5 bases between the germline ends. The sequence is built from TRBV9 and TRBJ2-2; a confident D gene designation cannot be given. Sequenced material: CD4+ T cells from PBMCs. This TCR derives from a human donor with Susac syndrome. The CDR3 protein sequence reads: CASSVDAGELFF. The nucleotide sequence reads TGTGCCAGCAGCGTGGACGCCGGGGAGCTGTTTTTT.